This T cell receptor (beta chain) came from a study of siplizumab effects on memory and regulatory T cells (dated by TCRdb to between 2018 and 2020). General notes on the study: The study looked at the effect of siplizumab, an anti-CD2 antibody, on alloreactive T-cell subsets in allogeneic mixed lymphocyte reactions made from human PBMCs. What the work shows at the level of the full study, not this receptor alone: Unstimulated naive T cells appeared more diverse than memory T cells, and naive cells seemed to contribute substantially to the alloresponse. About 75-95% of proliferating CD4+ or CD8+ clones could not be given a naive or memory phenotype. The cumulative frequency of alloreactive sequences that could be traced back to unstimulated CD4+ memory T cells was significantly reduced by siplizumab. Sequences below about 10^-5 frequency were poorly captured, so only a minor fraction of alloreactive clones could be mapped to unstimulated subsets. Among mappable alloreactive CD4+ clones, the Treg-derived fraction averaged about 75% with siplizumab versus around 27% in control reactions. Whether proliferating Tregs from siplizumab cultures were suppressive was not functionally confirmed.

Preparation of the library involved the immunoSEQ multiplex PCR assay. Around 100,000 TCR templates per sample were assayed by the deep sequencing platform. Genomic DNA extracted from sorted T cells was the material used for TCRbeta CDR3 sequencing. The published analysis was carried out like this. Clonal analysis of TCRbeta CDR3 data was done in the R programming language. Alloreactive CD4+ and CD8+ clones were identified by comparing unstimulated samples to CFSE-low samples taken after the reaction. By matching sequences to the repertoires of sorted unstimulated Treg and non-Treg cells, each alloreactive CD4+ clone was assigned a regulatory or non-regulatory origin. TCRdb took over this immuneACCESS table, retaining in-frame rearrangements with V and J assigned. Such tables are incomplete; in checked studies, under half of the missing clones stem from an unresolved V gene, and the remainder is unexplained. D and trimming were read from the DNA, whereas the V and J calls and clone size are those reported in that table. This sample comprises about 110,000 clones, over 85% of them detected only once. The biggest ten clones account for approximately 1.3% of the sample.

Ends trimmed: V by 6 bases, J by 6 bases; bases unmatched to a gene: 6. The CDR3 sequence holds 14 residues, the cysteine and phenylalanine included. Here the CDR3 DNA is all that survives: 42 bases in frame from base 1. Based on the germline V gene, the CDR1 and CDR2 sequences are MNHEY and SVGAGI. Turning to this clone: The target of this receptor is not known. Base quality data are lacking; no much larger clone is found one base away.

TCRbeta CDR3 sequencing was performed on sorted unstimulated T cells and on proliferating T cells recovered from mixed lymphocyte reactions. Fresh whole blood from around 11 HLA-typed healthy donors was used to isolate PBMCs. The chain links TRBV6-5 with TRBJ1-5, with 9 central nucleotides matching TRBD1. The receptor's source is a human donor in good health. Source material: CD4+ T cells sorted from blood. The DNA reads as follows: TGTGCCAGCAGCCGGACAGGGGACGGTCAGCCCCAGCATTTT. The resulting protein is CASSRTGDGQPQHF.